This T cell receptor (beta chain) was documented in a study of blood T cell repertoires in COVID-19. As processed by the authors: Estimates of nucleated cell counts were drawn from the amplification of reference gene primers. Here immunoSEQ multiplex PCR was the method, and the copy in TCRdb shows in-frame clones only, minus some. The V and J calls and clone size are taken from that table; D and trimming were inferred from the DNA. The sample lists approximately 96,000 clones; 88% were seen once. This CDR3 spans 14 amino acids. Germline lookup yields CDR1 SGHTA and CDR2 FQGNSA. Trimming took 5 bases from V and 5 from J; bases not matched to a gene: 3.

This clonotype was obtained from a woman of 80 years or more with acute or convalescent COVID-19. Material: peripheral blood. The chain uses TRBV7-2 and TRBJ1-5; the match to TRBD1 covers 10 bases. The DNA of the CDR3 is TGTGCCAGCAGCCCGGGACAGGGGTATCAGCCCCAGCATTTT. Its translation: CASSPGQGYQPQHF.